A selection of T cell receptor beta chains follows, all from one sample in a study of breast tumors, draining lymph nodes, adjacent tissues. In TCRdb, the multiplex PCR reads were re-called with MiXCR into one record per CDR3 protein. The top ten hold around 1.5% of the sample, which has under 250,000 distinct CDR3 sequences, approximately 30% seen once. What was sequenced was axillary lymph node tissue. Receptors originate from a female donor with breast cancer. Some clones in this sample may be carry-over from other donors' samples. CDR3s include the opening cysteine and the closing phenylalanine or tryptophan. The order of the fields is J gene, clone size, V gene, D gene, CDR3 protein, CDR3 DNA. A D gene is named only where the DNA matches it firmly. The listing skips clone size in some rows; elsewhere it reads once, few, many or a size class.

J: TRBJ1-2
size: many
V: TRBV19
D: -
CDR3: CASSPPGRGYGYTF
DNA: TGTGCCAGTAGTCCTCCGGGACGGGGCTATGGCTACACCTTC

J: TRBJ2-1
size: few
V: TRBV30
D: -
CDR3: CAWSAGVSSYNEQFF
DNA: TGTGCCTGGAGTGCCGGAGTTAGCTCCTACAATGAGCAGTTCTTC

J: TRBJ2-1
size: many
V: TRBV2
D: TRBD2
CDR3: CARRPSGAYNEQFF
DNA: TGTGCCAGGAGACCTAGCGGGGCCTACAATGAGCAGTTCTTC

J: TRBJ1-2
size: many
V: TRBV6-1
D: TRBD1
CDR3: CASSEAYGDRGPYGYTF
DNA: TGTGCCAGCAGTGAAGCGTACGGGGACAGGGGTCCCTATGGCTACACCTTC

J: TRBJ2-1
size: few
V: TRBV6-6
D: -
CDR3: CASRHRAESYNEQFF
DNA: TGTGCCAGCAGGCACCGAGCGGAGTCCTACAATGAGCAGTTCTTC

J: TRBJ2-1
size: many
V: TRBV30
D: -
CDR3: CAWSVGMGEQFF
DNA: TGTGCCTGGAGTGTTGGGATGGGTGAGCAGTTCTTC

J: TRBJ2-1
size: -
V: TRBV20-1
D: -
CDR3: CSARTVSSYSEQFF
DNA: TGCAGTGCCAGGACCGTCAGCTCCTACAGTGAGCAGTTCTTC

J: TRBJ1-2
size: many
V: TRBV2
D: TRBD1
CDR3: CASSDRDSGYGYTF
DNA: TGTGCCAGCAGTGACCGGGACAGTGGATATGGCTACACCTTC

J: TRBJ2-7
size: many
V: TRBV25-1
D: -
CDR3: CASSNLAGLSSYEQYF
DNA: TGTGCCAGCAGTAATTTGGCGGGGCTAAGCTCCTACGAGCAGTACTTC

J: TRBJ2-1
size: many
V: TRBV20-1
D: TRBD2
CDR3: CSAIPPASGTYNEQFF
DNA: TGCAGTGCCATCCCCCCCGCTAGCGGGACCTACAATGAGCAGTTCTTC

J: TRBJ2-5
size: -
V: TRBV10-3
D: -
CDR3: CAISGGRGSLETQYF
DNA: TGTGCCATCAGTGGAGGAAGGGGGAGTCTGGAGACCCAGTACTTC

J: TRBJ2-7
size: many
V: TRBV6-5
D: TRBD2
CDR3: CASSYRGLVYEQYF
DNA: TGTGCCAGCAGTTACCGTGGACTAGTCTACGAGCAGTACTTC

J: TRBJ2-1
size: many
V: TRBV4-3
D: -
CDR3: CASSPGDVSYNEQFF
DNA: TGCGCCAGCTCTCCAGGGGATGTCTCCTACAATGAGCAGTTCTTC

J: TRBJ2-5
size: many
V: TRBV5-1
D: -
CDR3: CASSLETGPQETQYF
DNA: TGCGCCAGCAGCTTGGAAACAGGGCCCCAAGAGACCCAGTACTTC

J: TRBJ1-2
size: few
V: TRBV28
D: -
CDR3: CASNRNSFGYGYTF
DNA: TGTGCCAGCAATAGGAACTCTTTCGGGTATGGCTACACCTTC

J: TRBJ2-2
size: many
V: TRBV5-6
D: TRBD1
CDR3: CASSSGTDHLGTGELFF
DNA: TGTGCCAGCAGCTCCGGGACAGACCATCTTGGCACCGGGGAGCTGTTTTTT

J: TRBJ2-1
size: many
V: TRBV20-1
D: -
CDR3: CSLGPSYNEQFF
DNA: TGCAGTTTAGGGCCCTCCTACAATGAGCAGTTCTTC

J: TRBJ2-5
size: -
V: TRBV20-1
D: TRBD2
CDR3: CSAHGGTSGRAAETQYF
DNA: TGCAGTGCTCACGGAGGGACTAGCGGGAGGGCCGCAGAGACCCAGTACTTC

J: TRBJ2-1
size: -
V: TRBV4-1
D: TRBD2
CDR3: CASSHPGLAGVYNEQFF
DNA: TGCGCCAGCAGCCACCCGGGACTAGCGGGAGTCTACAATGAGCAGTTCTTC

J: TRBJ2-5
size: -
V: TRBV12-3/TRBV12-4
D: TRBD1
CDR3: CASSRRDRQETQYF
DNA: TGTGCCAGCAGTCGCCGGGACAGACAAGAGACCCAGTACTTC

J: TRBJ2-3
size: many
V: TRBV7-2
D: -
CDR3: CASSHYSDTQYF
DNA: TGTGCCAGCAGCCATTACTCAGATACGCAGTATTTT

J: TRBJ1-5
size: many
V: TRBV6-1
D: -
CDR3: CASSRSNQPQHF
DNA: TGTGCCAGCTCACGATCCAATCAGCCCCAGCATTTT

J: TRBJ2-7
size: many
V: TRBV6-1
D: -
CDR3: CASSEGGRFVYEQYF
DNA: TGTGCCAGCAGTGAAGGGGGGAGGTTCGTCTACGAGCAGTACTTC

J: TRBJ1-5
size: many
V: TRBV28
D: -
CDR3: CASSSHRVGQPQHF
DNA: TGTGCCAGCAGTTCTCACAGGGTAGGTCAGCCCCAGCATTTT

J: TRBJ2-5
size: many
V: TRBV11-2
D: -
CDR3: CASSLGQDITGTQYF
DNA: TGTGCCAGCAGCTTAGGCCAGGACATCACGGGGACCCAGTACTTC

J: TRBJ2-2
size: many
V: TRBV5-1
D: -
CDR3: CASRPDTAPGELFF
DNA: TGCGCCAGCAGACCCGACACGGCTCCCGGGGAGCTGTTTTTT

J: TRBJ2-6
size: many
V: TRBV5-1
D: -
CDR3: CASSLVRDSGANVLTF
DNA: TGTGCCAGCAGCTTGGTGCGGGACAGTGGGGCCAACGTCCTGACTTTC

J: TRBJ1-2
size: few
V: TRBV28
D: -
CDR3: CASSFGRTGTF
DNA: TGTGCCAGCAGTTTTGGCAGGACCGGGACCTTC